Below, 18 T cell receptor beta chains from the same sample are listed, as sequenced in a study of blood T cells in healthy people across ages. A J-beta primer mix and a sample-barcoded 5' primer were used in a second PCR of roughly 6 to 12 cycles. TCRdb passed the 5' RACE reads through MiXCR, listing each CDR3 protein once. There are about 1.6 million distinct CDR3 sequences in the sample; about 35% occur only once, and over 9% lies in the top ten. Sequenced: blood. All receptors come from a woman aged 30 to 39 in good health.

This clonotype was detected a few times. This chain uses TRBV5-1 with TRBJ1-1, with D unclear. The V and J ends lost 6 bases and 7 bases respectively, with 19 bases between them. Germline CDR1 is SGHRS and CDR2 is YFSETQ. The CDR3 spans 14 residues. CDR3 residues: CASTNPGPTHEAFF. The CDR3 region has the DNA TGCGCCAGCACGAACCCTGGACCGACACATGAAGCTTTCTTT.

This rearrangement joins TRBV6-6 to TRBJ2-3; D is uncertain. The V end lost 1 base, the J end lost 3 bases, and 5 bases lay between the germline ends. Germline V gene data show CDR1 as MNHNY and CDR2 as SVGAGI (reference sequence). The CDR3 has 13 amino acids. Here the CDR3 reads CASSYFATDTQYF. The CDR3 DNA reads TGTGCCAGCAGTTACTTTGCGACAGATACGCAGTATTTT.

The J gene is TRBJ1-5, the V gene TRBV7-2; unclear D gene. Germline V CDR1 and CDR2: SGHTA, FQGNSA. The CDR3 length is 15 residues. V lost 4 bases and J 1 base, leaving 11 bases between the germline ends. This chain's CDR3 is CASSSNSLSNQPQHF. The CDR3 bases are TGTGCCAGCAGCTCAAACAGTCTCAGCAATCAGCCCCAGCATTTT.

The chain joins TRBV20-1 to TRBJ1-1, with D hard to call. The CDR3 length is 14 residues. Germline V gene sequence: CDR1 DFQATT, CDR2 SNEGSKA (reference sequence). V was pared by 0 bases and J by 4 bases, with 12 bases between. CDR3 nucleotides: TGCAGTGCTAGAGAGTTAAGGGAGATCACTGAAGCTTTCTTT. It is translated as CSARELREITEAFF.

The rearrangement uses TRBV5-1 and TRBJ2-2; D may be TRBD1 (6 bases). Germline values: CDR1 SGHRS, CDR2 YFSETQ. Trimming removed 7 bases from V and 5 bases from J, with 15 bases in between. The CDR3 is 14 residues long. The CDR3 spells CASQGLQGTGELFF. CDR3 bases: TGCGCCAGCCAAGGCCTACAGGGAACCGGGGAGCTGTTTTTT.

The V gene is TRBV28, the J gene TRBJ2-2; TRBD1 aligns across 9 bases. V gave up 6 bases and J gave up 7 bases; unmatched junction bases: 12. The CDR3 is 16 residues long. CDR1 is MDHEN, CDR2 SYDVKM, per germline. In nucleotides, the CDR3 is TGTGCCAGCAGAACCCCGGGACAGGGACGGAGCGGGGAGCTGTTTTTT. Residues: CASRTPGQGRSGELFF.

The genes are TRBV2 and TRBJ1-5; possible D gene TRBD1, 5 bases. This CDR3 region has 15 residues. Per the germline V gene, CDR1 is SNHLY and CDR2 is FYNNEI. The germline V and J ends were trimmed by 6 bases and 1 base, with 13 bases remaining between them. CDR3 sequence reads: CASRSPGGSNQPQHF. DNA of the CDR3: TGTGCCAGCAGATCACCGGGGGGAAGCAATCAGCCCCAGCATTTT. The full variable domain, its missing parts supplied by reference TRBV2 and TRBJ1-5, is EPEVTQTPSHQVTQMGQEVILRCVPISNHLYFYWYRQILGQKVEFLVSFYNNEISEKSEIFDDQFSVERPDGSNFTLKIRSTKLEDSAMYFCASRSPGGSNQPQHFGDGTRLSIL.

Remarks on this clonotype: A single base separates this from a much larger clone, so it may be a read error. The chain uses TRBV29-1 and TRBJ2-7, with 7 positions matching TRBD1. This CDR3 is 15 amino acids long. The germline gives CDR1 SQVTM, CDR2 ANQGSEA. The CDR3 nucleotides are TGCAGCGTTGAAGATCAGGGGGACCAAACCTACGGGCAGTACTTC. Translating gives CSVEDQGDQTYGQYF.

This chain joins TRBV7-9 and TRBJ1-1, with D perhaps TRBD1 (5 bases). Trimming took off 8 bases at V and 10 bases at J, with 14 bases between the two ends. The CDR3 is 11 amino acids. The germline CDR1 and CDR2 sequences are SEHNR and FQNEAQ (reference sequence). DNA of the CDR3: TGTGCCAGCGGGCCGGCAAGGGGAGCTTTCTTT. Protein product: CASGPARGAFF.

This clonotype was detected only a few times. The chain carries TRBV20-1 and TRBJ1-1, with D maybe TRBD1 (5 bases). From germline, CDR1 is DFQATT and CDR2 SNEGSKA (reference sequence). The CDR3 spans 17 residues. Trimming cost V 4 bases and J 4 bases, with 25 bases left between them. CDR3 in DNA: TGCAGTGCTAACTTAGGTCTCCAGGGTGAGGACGGCACTGAAGCTTTCTTT. It specifies CSANLGLQGEDGTEAFF.

With regard to this clonotype: A read error may explain this, as a much larger clone is one base away. The chain carries TRBV6-1 and TRBJ2-7; 9 bases line up with TRBD1. The J segment lost 3 bases and the V segment lost 3 bases, leaving 9 bases of the junction unmatched. Germline lookup yields CDR1 MNHNS and CDR2 SASEGT. CDR3 size: 16 residues. CDR3 sequence reads: CASSDHPGTGCYEQYF. CDR3 DNA sequence: TGTGCCAGCAGTGACCACCCCGGGACAGGGTGCTACGAGCAGTACTTC.

This clonotype came up a few times. The chain has TRBV27 and TRBJ2-7; 10 bases map to TRBD1. J was trimmed by 6 bases and V by 5 bases; bases with no gene match: 7. This CDR3 spans 14 amino acids. Germline values: CDR1 MNHEY, CDR2 SMNVEV (reference sequence). This chain's CDR3 is CASSMLGTGVEQYF. CDR3 coding DNA: TGTGCCAGCAGTATGCTTGGGACAGGGGTCGAGCAGTACTTC.

This clonotype came up a few times. This rearrangement joins TRBV13 to TRBJ2-6; D might be TRBD1 or TRBD2, each matching 5 bases. The V and J ends lost 8 bases and 2 bases respectively, with 16 bases between them. Per the germline V gene, CDR1 is PRHDT and CDR2 is FYEKMQ (reference sequence). The CDR3 length is 16 residues. The CDR3 reads CASGHEGPPGANVLTF. Written as DNA, the CDR3 is TGTGCCAGCGGCCACGAGGGGCCACCTGGGGCCAACGTCCTGACTTTC. Complete variable domain (other parts from reference TRBV13 and TRBJ2-6): AAGVIQSPRHLIKEKRETATLKCYPIPRHDTVYWYQQGPGQDPQFLISFYEKMQSDKGSIPDRFSAQQFSDYHSELNMSSLELGDSALYFCASGHEGPPGANVLTFGAGSRLTVL.

The chain carries TRBV27 and TRBJ2-2, with 7 bases that match TRBD2. Trimming at V came to 7 bases and at J to 5 bases, leaving 13 bases not matched to a gene. Germline loops: CDR1 MNHEY, CDR2 SMNVEV (reference sequence). The CDR3 is 16 residues long. The CDR3 DNA sequence: TGTGCCAGCACTCCCGCCAGGGAAGCGGGAACCGGGGAGCTGTTTTTT. It is translated as CASTPAREAGTGELFF.

The chain employs TRBV7-9 and TRBJ1-1; D gene unclear. V lost 9 bases and J 2 bases, leaving 10 bases between the germline ends. The germline V gene has CDR1 SEHNR and CDR2 FQNEAQ (reference sequence). This CDR3 spans 12 amino acids. CDR3 coding DNA: TGTGCCAGTTGGACGGCAAACACTGAAGCTTTCTTT. This gives the protein CASWTANTEAFF.

This clonotype was found a few times. One end of the junction is discordant with germline, which a read error may explain. This chain uses TRBV5-1 with TRBJ2-7, with a tentative D call TRBD1 (6 bases). Germline values: CDR1 SGHRS, CDR2 YFSETQ. The CDR3 is made up of 12 amino acids. The CDR3, as DNA: TGCGCCAGCAGCTTGGATCTTGGGACAATGGACTTC. Protein product: CASSLDLGTMDF.

This clonotype turned up a few times. CDR3 region: CSATTRGPLTDTQYF. Here the CDR3 DNA reads TGCAGTGCCACTACACGGGGGCCCCTCACAGATACGCAGTATTTT. The chain has TRBV20-1 and TRBJ2-3, with D perhaps matching TRBD1 or TRBD2 (6 bases each). CDR1 and CDR2 (germline): DFQATT, SNEGSKA (reference sequence). Trimming left V 6 bases short and J 2 bases short, with 18 bases between. The CDR3 consists of 15 residues.

This clonotype was seen a handful of times. CDR3 sequence: CASSQEGGFLYEQYF. CDR3 DNA: TGTGCCAGCAGCCAAGAGGGAGGGTTCCTCTACGAGCAGTACTTC. The gene calls are TRBV4-2 and TRBJ2-7; 7 bases fit TRBD2. V shed 0 bases and J 3 bases; nucleotides not matched to a gene: 5. The germline V gene has CDR1 LGHNA and CDR2 YNFKEQ. This CDR3 is built from 15 residues.